What follows are 10 T cell receptor beta chains derived from one specimen sequenced in a study of blood T cell repertoires in COVID-19. Measured with immunoSEQ multiplex PCR; TCRdb has only the in-frame clones, and not every one. Here the sample spans under 140,000 clones, approximately 82% being singletons. The sequencing input was peripheral blood. Receptor source: a woman older than 75 with acute or convalescent COVID-19.

CDR3 in amino acids: CASSPQGAITEAFF. The DNA for the CDR3 is TGTGCCAGTAGTCCACAGGGGGCTATTACTGAAGCTTTCTTT. The J gene is TRBJ1-1, the V gene TRBV19; 9 bases line up with TRBD1. Looked up from germline, CDR1 is LNHDA and CDR2 is SQIVND (reference sequence). This CDR3 region has 14 residues. V gave up 5 bases and J gave up 5 bases; unmatched junction bases: 6.

The chain employs TRBV9 and TRBJ1-2; the match to TRBD1 covers 8 bases. This CDR3 has 15 residues. J gave up 6 bases and V 2 bases, and 9 bases lay outside the gene matches. From germline, CDR1 is SGDLS and CDR2 YYNGEE. CDR3 coding DNA: TGTGCCAGCAGCGTTACAAACAGGGGGATGGATGGCTACACCTTC. Encoded protein: CASSVTNRGMDGYTF. The full variable domain, with the rest looked up from reference TRBV9 and TRBJ1-2, is DSGVTQTPKHLITATGQRVTLRCSPRSGDLSVYWYQQSLDQGLQFLIQYYNGEERAKGNILERFSAQQFPDLHSELNLSSLELGDSALYFCASSVTNRGMDGYTFGSGTRLTVV.

The chain combines TRBV9 with TRBJ1-1, with 11 bases identical to TRBD1. CDR1 is SGDLS and CDR2 is YYNGEE in the germline V gene. The CDR3 has 17 amino acids. V shed 0 bases, J shed 4 bases, and the junction held 8 bases outside the gene matches. Here the CDR3 reads CASSVGTGGVLSTEAFF. The CDR3 DNA reads TGTGCCAGCAGCGTAGGGACAGGGGGCGTGTTAAGCACTGAAGCTTTCTTT.

With regard to this clone: Germline is not matched at one junction end, which may reflect a read error. This sequence joins TRBV30 and TRBJ2-4; 7 bases agree with TRBD1. The CDR3 is 16 residues long. The germline CDR1 and CDR2 sequences are GTSNPN and SVGIG (reference sequence). CDR3 DNA: TGTGCCTGGAGGGGGCAATACGGGACAGCCGAAAACATTCAGTACTTC. It codes for CAWRGQYGTAENIQYF.

V and J are TRBV2 and TRBJ2-4; D is possibly TRBD2 (5 bases). V was shortened by 6 bases and J by 7 bases, with 13 bases between the two germline ends. The germline V gene encodes CDR1 SNHLY and CDR2 FYNNEI. The CDR3 consists of 13 residues. CDR3 sequence reads: CASRAGPSNIQYF. The CDR3 nucleotides read TGTGCCAGCAGGGCGGGTCCCTCGAACATTCAGTACTTC.

This clone occurred a few times. This chain uses TRBV18 with TRBJ2-1, with 9 nucleotides matching TRBD2. This CDR3 is built from 15 residues. V was pared by 7 bases and J by 0 bases, with 4 bases of the junction left unmatched. Per the germline V gene, CDR1 is KGHSH and CDR2 is LQKENI. This CDR3 reads CASFPSGVSYNEQFF. DNA of the CDR3: TGTGCCAGCTTCCCTAGCGGGGTCTCCTACAATGAGCAGTTCTTC.

This chain joins TRBV30 and TRBJ2-7; 8 bases line up with TRBD1. The V gene end was trimmed by 3 bases and the J gene end by 1 base; junction bases not matched to a gene: 14. Germline CDR1 GTSNPN, CDR2 SVGIG (reference sequence). This CDR3 comprises 17 residues. CDR3 region: CAWSDPGDRPKSYEQYF. CDR3 coding DNA: TGTGCCTGGAGCGACCCCGGGGACAGGCCCAAGTCCTACGAGCAGTACTTC.

This chain joins TRBV10-3 and TRBJ2-3, with TRBD2 matching over 12 bases. The CDR3 extends over 15 amino acids. V lost 7 bases and J lost 0; bases outside the gene matches: 2. Germline-derived CDR1 and CDR2 are ENHRY and SYGVKD. This CDR3 is CAITGTSGSTDTQYF. CDR3 in DNA: TGTGCCATCACCGGGACTAGCGGGAGCACAGATACGCAGTATTTT.

Comments on this clone: The sample carries other DNA sequences with the same CDR3. This chain links TRBV29-1 with TRBJ2-3; D ambiguous. V shed 5 bases and J shed 2 bases, with 14 bases lying between them. The CDR3 is 14 residues long. CDR1 and CDR2 (germline): SQVTM, ANQGSEA. CDR3 coding DNA: TGCAGCGTTCCTACAGCCCTTTCCACAGATACGCAGTATTTT. Translation: CSVPTALSTDTQYF.

This clone appeared a few times. The rearrangement uses TRBV10-1 and TRBJ2-1; unclear D gene. CDR1 is WNHNN and CDR2 is SYGVQD in the germline V gene (reference sequence). The CDR3 is 12 amino acids. Deletions cut 4 bases from V and 4 bases from J, with 5 bases between. The DNA of the CDR3 is TGCGCCAGCAGTGTCCAGTACAATGAGCAGTTCTTC. The encoded protein is CASSVQYNEQFF.